A single sample gave rise to the 11 T cell receptor beta chains below, sequenced in a study of T-cell memory formation after mild COVID-19. TCRdb reprocessed the 5' RACE reads via MiXCR and lists one record per CDR3 protein. The sample yields about 88,000 distinct CDR3 sequences, 25% seen once. Sequences were obtained from PBMCs or a T cell subset sorted from them (not recorded which). All receptors come from a man aged 18 to 29 who had mild COVID-19 (a few samples of this study predate the infection). Cell type and time point are not known.

The chain recombines TRBV6-4 with TRBJ2-3, with D perhaps matching TRBD1 or TRBD2 (5 bases each). V lost 3 bases and J 2 bases, leaving 12 bases between the germline ends. Germline V gives CDR1 MRHNA, CDR2 SNTAGT. The CDR3 consists of 15 residues. The CDR3 region has the DNA TGTGCCAGCAGTGATACGGGGACGGCCACAGATACGCAGTATTTT. Its translation: CASSDTGTATDTQYF.

The rearrangement links TRBV20-1 to TRBJ2-7; D is ambiguous. With 1 base removed from V and 0 bases from J, the gap between germline ends came to 7 bases. This CDR3 has 13 residues. Per germline, CDR1 DFQATT and CDR2 SNEGSKA (reference sequence). CDR3 loop: CSARVYSSYEQYF. The CDR3 bases are TGCAGTGCTAGAGTATACAGCTCCTACGAGCAGTACTTC.

The genes are TRBV7-9 and TRBJ1-6; D gene ambiguous. Deletions cut 1 base from V and 7 bases from J, with 8 bases between. Germline V CDR1 and CDR2: SEHNR, FQNEAQ (reference sequence). The CDR3 loop spans 14 amino acids. This CDR3 reads CASSLEETNSPLHF. The DNA for the CDR3 is TGTGCCAGCAGCTTAGAGGAAACCAATTCACCCCTCCACTTT.

J is TRBJ2-1 and V is TRBV6-5; weak D call: TRBD1 (5 bases). The CDR3 contains 14 residues. CDR1 and CDR2 from the germline V gene are MNHEY and SVGAGI. Trimming cost V 2 bases and J 2 bases, with 7 bases left between them. This CDR3 reads CASSYQDTYNEQFF. The CDR3, as DNA: TGTGCCAGCAGTTACCAGGACACCTACAATGAGCAGTTCTTC.

The V and J genes are TRBV7-9 and TRBJ1-2; TRBD1 aligns across 9 bases. The V gene end was trimmed by 6 bases and the J gene end by 8 bases; junction bases not matched to a gene: 13. This CDR3 is built from 15 residues. Looked up from germline, CDR1 is SEHNR and CDR2 is FQNEAQ (reference sequence). The CDR3 reads CASSLGQGRVDGYTF. CDR3 bases: TGTGCCAGCAGTCTTGGACAGGGGAGAGTCGACGGCTACACCTTC. The full variable domain, in which reference TRBV7-9 and TRBJ1-2 provide the parts outside the CDR3, is DTGVSQNPRHKITKRGQNVTFRCDPISEHNRLYWYRQTLGQGPEFLTYFQNEAQLEKSRLLSDRFSAERPKGSFSTLEIQRTEQGDSAMYLCASSLGQGRVDGYTFGSGTRLTVV.

V is TRBV4-1 and J is TRBJ2-3; tentative D call: TRBD1 (7 bases). CDR3 length equals 14 residues. V shed 4 bases and J shed 5 bases, with 13 bases lying between them. Germline V gene lookup returns CDR1 MGHRA and CDR2 YSYEKL. The CDR3, as DNA: TGCGCCAGCAGCCCTAACAGGGGACTAGATACGCAGTATTTT. Amino acids: CASSPNRGLDTQYF.

In this sample, this clonotype turned up a few times. The rearrangement joins TRBV27 to TRBJ2-2; D tentatively reads TRBD1 or TRBD2 (6 bases each). The CDR3 is 14 residues long. V lost 4 bases, J lost 6 bases, and 12 bases lay in between. The germline gives CDR1 MNHEY, CDR2 SMNVEV (reference sequence). CDR3 in DNA: TGTGCCAGCAGTTCCGGGGGCGAAGCCGGGGAGCTGTTTTTT. The encoded protein is CASSSGGEAGELFF.

The chain carries TRBV4-2 and TRBJ1-4; D uncertain. Trimming removed 3 bases at V and 7 bases at J, with 12 bases between. Germline CDR1 reads LGHNA; CDR2 reads YNFKEQ. CDR3 length: 14 amino acids. The CDR3 bases are TGTGCCAGCAGCCAGGGGTTTGGGAGTGAAAAACTGTTTTTT. It specifies CASSQGFGSEKLFF.

The gene calls are TRBV7-9 and TRBJ2-1, with D unresolved. V was shortened by 1 base and J by 8 bases, with 6 bases between the two germline ends. This CDR3 is built from 12 residues. Germline assignment: CDR1 SEHNR and CDR2 FQNEAQ (reference sequence). CDR3 nucleotides: TGTGCCAGCAGCTTAGAAGCGCATGAGCAGTTCTTC. This translates into CASSLEAHEQFF.

Only a few counts were recorded for this clonotype. The genes are TRBV9 and TRBJ1-5, with no clear D. Trimming took off 2 bases at V and 2 bases at J, with 8 bases between the two ends. The CDR3 sequence is 14 residues long. From germline, CDR1 is SGDLS and CDR2 YYNGEE. The CDR3 DNA follows: TGTGCCAGCAGCGTCGGCATGGGCAATCAGCCCCAGCATTTT. Amino acids: CASSVGMGNQPQHF.

The J gene is TRBJ1-1, the V gene TRBV7-9; the D gene is possibly TRBD1 (6 bases). V shed 7 bases and J shed 4 bases, with 16 bases lying between them. This CDR3 is built from 14 residues. Looked up from germline, CDR1 is SEHNR and CDR2 is FQNEAQ (reference sequence). This CDR3 reads CASNKPRGGTEAFF. The DNA for the CDR3 is TGTGCCAGCAACAAACCGAGAGGGGGCACTGAAGCTTTCTTT.